The clone carrying this TCR beta chain was found many times. Its specificity is unknown. 5'RACE generated cDNA with 10-nucleotide random UMIs. Per sequencing run, 15-18 subjects together gave over 170 million TCR-beta sequences. TCRdb re-called the 5' RACE reads through MiXCR, storing one row per CDR3 protein. The repertoire holds roughly 47,000 distinct CDR3 sequences, with 4.5% as singletons. This specimen comes from a study of neurological immune-mediated disorders. Study-level points and caveats: Phylogenetic grouping assigned the repertoires of 18 of 34 multiple sclerosis patients to a single related-CDR3 cluster, which may represent a signature. Expansion of TCR clones was greatest in HTLV-1-associated myelopathy and smallest in multiple sclerosis, where it fell below that of healthy controls.

Germline V gives CDR1 MNHNY, CDR2 SVGAGI (reference sequence). V lost 2 bases and J lost 6, with 7 bases in between. CDR3 length: 13 amino acids. Sequenced sample: PBMCs. This TCR was sampled from a woman aged 55-70 years with multiple sclerosis. The chain employs TRBV6-6 and TRBJ2-2; D ambiguous. The CDR3 sequence: CASSYLVSGELFF. The CDR3 nucleotides are TGTGCCAGCAGTTACCTAGTATCCGGGGAGCTGTTTTTT.